The source of this T cell receptor beta chain is a study of vaccination and CD4 T cells after COVID-19 (dated by TCRdb to about 2022). Regarding the research as a whole: SARS-CoV-2 positivity had been established in the convalescent patients by nasal swab PCR, and mild disease was recorded in several of these patients and severe disease in one. The convalescent cohort comprised six males and four females, including two Hispanic individuals, seven Caucasians, two Asians and one multiracial person. Culture stimuli were overlapping spike peptide pools from SARS-CoV-2 and from the common cold coronaviruses HCoV-NL63, HCoV-OC43 and HCoV-229E. Control cultures received a CEFX viral epitope pool as the positive control, an HIV-1 Nef peptide pool as the negative control, or no peptide. Post-vaccine blood samples were obtained a median of approximately 70 days after the second vaccine dose, with a range of about 13 to 250 days. Two doses of either the Pfizer-BioNTech BNT162b2 vaccine (n=8) or the Moderna mRNA-1273 vaccine (n=2) were administered to participants. In ten to eleven COVID-19 convalescent patients and a handful of infection-naive healthy vaccine recipients, researchers compared the spike-specific CD4+ TCR repertoire from before mRNA vaccination with the repertoire from after. Post-COVID blood samples were collected from convalescent patients a median of approximately 100 days after diagnosis, with a range of about 30 to 170 days.

Taken with the paper, the label for treatment or condition translates to: approximately 9-day PBMC culture with coronavirus spike peptide pools or control peptides (ViraFEST assay). The ViraFEST assay was used in the study, in which antigen-specific T cells were expanded with peptide pools and expanded clonotypes were subsequently identified by TCR sequencing. Positive SARS-CoV-2 PCR tests in the convalescent patients dated from March to December 2020, before Alpha, Beta and Delta variants emerged in the United States. Each well held millions of PBMCs cultured in IMDM containing about 5% human AB serum and approximately 9.8 IU/ml IL-2, with about 10 ug/ml peptide pools added. Half of the culture medium was replaced with fresh IL-2-containing medium on days 3 and 7. After nine to eleven days of culture, CD4+ T cells were isolated by negative selection with the EasySep CD4+ T cell isolation kit. Ficoll-Paque Plus gradient centrifugation was used to isolate PBMCs from whole blood, and the isolated PBMCs were then either used fresh or cryopreserved at -140C. Triplicate wells were generally used for each culture condition.

By its share of the sample, this clonotype is large (0.1 to 1%). Its binding antigen is unknown. Base qualities are not at hand, and no much larger clone is one base apart. Library construction relied on PCR. At the Johns Hopkins FTIC core, DNA from the cultured CD4+ T cells underwent TCR sequencing with the Oncomine TCR Beta short-read assay. The QIAamp micro DNA kit was used to extract genomic DNA from the cultured CD4+ T cells. The Oncomine TCR Beta libraries from cultured CD4+ T cells were pooled using unique dual indexes and then sequenced on an Illumina iSeq 100. Processing in the source paper ran as follows. Non-productive sequences were removed, and CDR3s not starting with C, not ending with F or W, or shorter than 7 amino acids were discarded. The MANAFEST web application was used to identify antigen-specific clonotypes by comparing peptide-stimulated wells against reference wells and other culture wells. For a clone to be called positive, the clone needed an FDR below 0.05, an odds ratio above 5, and a productive frequency above 0.1% in at least two of three replicate wells. Clonotypes that were significantly expanded in both SARS-CoV-2 spike wells and at least one common cold coronavirus spike condition were defined as cross-reactive. CDR3 homology was assessed with Levenshtein distances (stringdist) and unrooted phylogenetic trees (ape) in R version 3.6.1. TCRdb reran the public reads through fastp at Q25 and MiXCR, keeping productive beta chains. Every CDR3 protein is listed once, alongside the most common genes and DNA of its rows. The V and J calls come from TCRdb's annotation, not from the publication. Present in this sample are 9,400 or so distinct CDR3 sequences, about 41% of which were seen just once. 12% of the sample goes to the ten largest clones.

Overall study outcomes, separate from this receptor: The number of convalescent patients in the study was relatively small, and the study did not examine early timepoints following natural infection. Although the median number of SARS-CoV-2-reactive clonotypes went up from roughly 19 after infection to 38 after vaccination, the increase was not significant. In convalescent patients, a median around 86% of post-vaccine SARS-CoV-2-reactive clones were detected only after vaccination, suggesting vaccine-specific priming. In convalescent patients, nearly all vaccine-specific clones (304 of 307) were found to be mono-reactive for SARS-CoV-2 spike rather than cross-reactive with common cold coronaviruses.

Sequences SGHAT (CDR1) and FQNNGV (CDR2) are obtained from the germline V gene. V and J lose 3 bases and 1 base, and a span of 5 bases separates them. The CDR3, from cysteine to phenylalanine, totals 13 residues. Of all the DNA, just the CDR3 is kept, 39 bases in frame from base 1. The V gene is TRBV11-2 and the J gene is TRBJ2-3; the D region may be TRBD1 or TRBD2, each matching 5 bases equally. Source material: CD4+ T cells from blood, cultured in vitro. This clonotype was sampled from a human donor who had recovered from COVID-19. The DNA reads as follows: TGTGCCAGCAGCTTGGGGGGCACAGATACGCAGTATTTT. Its protein is CASSLGGTDTQYF.